The 26 T cell receptor beta chains in this list originate from one sample, sequenced in a study of T cell responses to AZD1222 COVID-19 vaccine. The table came from immunoSEQ multiplex PCR; TCRdb's copy has only in-frame clones and leaves some out. Of tens of thousands of clones listed, 90% are singletons. Specimen: peripheral blood, collected on day 0 of AZD1222 vaccination. These receptors were taken from an adult in good health.

This chain links TRBV9 with TRBJ2-7; D call uncertain. V lost 1 base and J lost 6, with 8 bases in between. The germline V gene has CDR1 SGDLS and CDR2 YYNGEE. The length of the CDR3 is 12 residues. CDR3 in DNA: TGTGCCAGCAGCGTAATAGGTTCCGAGCAGTACTTC. Encoded protein: CASSVIGSEQYF.

The chain uses TRBV4-1 and TRBJ2-5; no reliable D call. Germline V CDR1 and CDR2: MGHRA, YSYEKL. The CDR3 covers 12 residues. Trimming pared 4 bases from V and 7 bases from J, leaving 10 bases between. The CDR3, as DNA: TGCGCCAGCAGCCCCCCGTTTGGGACCCAGTACTTC. Its translation is CASSPPFGTQYF.

The chain is built from TRBV28 and TRBJ1-2, with D tentatively TRBD1 (5 bases). CDR1 and CDR2 from the germline V gene are MDHEN and SYDVKM. The CDR3 is 13 amino acids. V was clipped by 2 bases and J by 5 bases, with 9 bases between them. CDR3 region: CASSLAGGYGYTF. CDR3 nucleotides: TGTGCCAGCAGTTTAGCCGGGGGTTATGGCTACACCTTC.

There are a few counts of this clone. The chain is built from TRBV6-5 and TRBJ2-5; TRBD2 is a possible D gene (5 bases). Trimming shortened V by 6 bases and J by 7 bases, and 21 bases separated the two germline ends. The CDR3 contains 15 residues. Germline V gene sequence: CDR1 MNHEY, CDR2 SVGAGI. The CDR3 loop is CASSQRGALSWTQYF. In nucleotides, the CDR3 is TGTGCCAGCAGCCAACGGGGTGCCCTGTCCTGGACCCAGTACTTC.

The chain is built from TRBV2 and TRBJ1-6, with D possibly matching TRBD1 (5 bases). This CDR3 is 17 amino acids long. The germline V gene encodes CDR1 SNHLY and CDR2 FYNNEI. Deletions cut 4 bases from V and 5 bases from J, with 18 bases between. The CDR3 loop is CASSGWGRAAHNSPLHF. As DNA, the CDR3 is TGTGCCAGCAGTGGTTGGGGGAGGGCGGCCCATAATTCACCCCTCCACTTT.

The V call is TRBV12-3 or TRBV12-4, the J call TRBJ1-2, with a possible D match to TRBD1 (5 bases). The CDR3 totals 13 residues. With 6 bases removed from V and 4 bases from J, the gap between germline ends came to 12 bases. The CDR3 is CASRTGTSYGYTF. Here the CDR3 DNA reads TGTGCCAGCAGAACCGGGACGTCCTATGGCTACACCTTC.

The gene calls are TRBV7-8 and TRBJ1-6; 9 nucleotides agree with TRBD1. The CDR3 totals 17 residues. J was trimmed by 7 bases and V by 0 bases; bases with no gene match: 7. Per germline, CDR1 SGHVS and CDR2 FQNEAQ. This chain's CDR3 is CASSLASGQGFNSPLHF. Here the CDR3 DNA reads TGTGCCAGCAGCTTAGCTTCGGGACAGGGTTTCAATTCACCCCTCCACTTT.

The V gene is TRBV5-1, the J gene TRBJ1-2; TRBD1 matches at 9 bases. This CDR3 is 16 amino acids long. V was pared by 3 bases and J by 7 bases, with 13 bases of the junction left unmatched. Germline V CDR1 and CDR2: SGHRS, YFSETQ. In DNA form, the CDR3 reads TGCGCCAGCAGCTACATGTCCCGGGACAGGGAGGGTGGCTACACCTTC. Its translation is CASSYMSRDREGGYTF.

The V call is TRBV4-1, the J call TRBJ2-7, with 11 bases that match TRBD2. V was clipped by 3 bases and J by 6 bases; unmatched bases: 7. CDR3 length equals 15 residues. CDR1 is MGHRA and CDR2 is YSYEKL in the germline V gene. The CDR3, as DNA: TGCGCCAGCAGCCAGGGTCTAGCGGGGGGACGCGAGCAGTACTTC. It yields the protein CASSQGLAGGREQYF.

The chain's CDR3 is CASSILAKNIQYF. DNA for the CDR3: TGTGCCAGTAGTATATTAGCCAAAAACATTCAGTACTTC. This chain links TRBV19 with TRBJ2-4; unclear D gene. The CDR3 consists of 13 residues. The germline gives CDR1 LNHDA, CDR2 SQIVND (reference sequence). Trimming took 2 bases from V and 0 from J, leaving 2 bases between them.

This chain links TRBV2 with TRBJ1-5; 11 bases fit TRBD1. Trimming at V came to 6 bases and at J to 2 bases, leaving 6 bases not matched to a gene. Germline V gives CDR1 SNHLY, CDR2 FYNNEI. This CDR3 comprises 16 residues. The CDR3 DNA sequence: TGTGCCAGCAGCGGACAGGGGGCGCAGGGCAATCAGCCCCAGCATTTT. It is translated as CASSGQGAQGNQPQHF.

The chain couples TRBV19 to TRBJ1-1; possible D gene TRBD1, 5 bases. The CDR3 is made up of 15 amino acids. Trimming pared 5 bases from V and 0 bases from J, leaving 13 bases between. Germline-derived CDR1 and CDR2 are LNHDA and SQIVND (reference sequence). CDR3 loop: CASSDAGTMNTEAFF. The CDR3 bases are TGTGCCAGTAGTGACGCTGGGACGATGAACACTGAAGCTTTCTTT. Full variable domain (missing parts from reference TRBV19 and TRBJ1-1): DGGITQSPKYLFRKEGQNVTLSCEQNLNHDAMYWYRQDPGQGLRLIYYSQIVNDFQKGDIAEGYSVSREKKESFPLTVTSAQKNPTAFYLCASSDAGTMNTEAFFGQGTRLTVV.

The rearrangement uses TRBV7-9 and TRBJ1-4, with TRBD1 identical over 7 bases. Germline CDR1 reads SEHNR; CDR2 reads FQNEAQ (reference sequence). With V trimmed by 5 bases and J by 6 bases, 9 bases remained unmatched. This CDR3 spans 15 amino acids. The CDR3 coding sequence is TGTGCCAGCAGCCAAAATGACAGGGTACATGAAAAACTGTTTTTT. Protein: CASSQNDRVHEKLFF.

V gene TRBV7-9 combines with J gene TRBJ2-7, with D possibly TRBD1 on 5 matching bases. The V gene's germline CDR1 is SEHNR and CDR2 FQNEAQ (reference sequence). This CDR3 comprises 14 residues. Deletions cut 2 bases from V and 1 base from J, with 9 bases between. The DNA of the CDR3 is TGTGCCAGCAGCTTACAGGGTATTTCCTACGAGCAGTACTTC. Residues: CASSLQGISYEQYF.

The chain has TRBV5-1 and TRBJ2-4; D is tentatively TRBD1 or TRBD2 (5 bases each). The germline V gene encodes CDR1 SGHRS and CDR2 YFSETQ. The CDR3 extends over 15 amino acids. The V end lost 4 bases, the J end lost 8 bases, and 19 bases lay between the germline ends. The CDR3 is CASSAVEGPPYIQYF. In DNA, the CDR3 is TGCGCCAGCAGCGCCGTTGAGGGGCCTCCTTACATTCAGTACTTC.

The rearrangement joins TRBV11-3 to TRBJ2-1; weak D call: TRBD2 (6 bases). Germline V CDR1 and CDR2: SGHNT, YENEEA. There are 16 residues in the CDR3. V was trimmed by 4 bases and J by 2 bases, leaving 15 bases between them. CDR3 in DNA: TGTGCCAGCAGCTCCTTGATTGCTAGCGCCTACAATGAGCAGTTCTTC. Translated, it gives CASSSLIASAYNEQFF.

V and J are TRBV5-1 and TRBJ1-2; TRBD1 agrees at 10 bases. Trimming took 7 bases from V and 6 from J; bases not matched to a gene: 6. CDR1 is SGHRS and CDR2 is YFSETQ in the germline V gene. This CDR3 has 13 residues. CDR3 sequence reads: CASHAGQGHGYTF. The CDR3 bases are TGCGCCAGCCACGCGGGACAGGGGCATGGCTACACCTTC.

The table lists this clone with a count of one. The chain carries TRBV19 and TRBJ2-7; the match to TRBD1 covers 7 bases. Germline values: CDR1 LNHDA, CDR2 SQIVND (reference sequence). This CDR3 comprises 15 residues. V was pared by 6 bases and J by 4 bases, with 12 bases of the junction left unmatched. The CDR3 reads CASSQTRGRVYEQYF. CDR3 nucleotide sequence: TGTGCCAGTAGCCAAACCAGGGGGAGAGTATACGAGCAGTACTTC.

The J gene is TRBJ2-7, the V gene TRBV9; D possibly matches TRBD1 or TRBD2 (5 bases each). With 0 bases removed from V and 6 bases from J, the gap between germline ends came to 7 bases. Germline values: CDR1 SGDLS, CDR2 YYNGEE. CDR3 length equals 12 residues. The CDR3 region has the DNA TGTGCCAGCAGCGTAGCCGGGGCCGAGCAGTACTTC. It yields the protein CASSVAGAEQYF.

V is TRBV4-3 and J is TRBJ2-7; no clear D. The CDR3 length is 15 residues. The germline V gene encodes CDR1 LGHNA and CDR2 YSLEER. V shed 0 bases and J shed 5 bases, with 14 bases lying between them. CDR3 DNA: TGCGCCAGCAGCCAAGAGGTTAGGGATAGTAACGAGCAGTACTTC. Protein: CASSQEVRDSNEQYF.

The rearrangement links TRBV9 to TRBJ2-4; 7 nucleotides match TRBD1. CDR3 length: 15 amino acids. V gave up 0 bases and J gave up 2 bases; unmatched junction bases: 2. The germline V gene has CDR1 SGDLS and CDR2 YYNGEE. CDR3 sequence (DNA): TGTGCCAGCAGCGTAGAGGGGGCCCCCAAAAACATTCAGTACTTC. It specifies CASSVEGAPKNIQYF. The full variable domain, rest sourced from reference TRBV9 and TRBJ2-4, is DSGVTQTPKHLITATGQRVTLRCSPRSGDLSVYWYQQSLDQGLQFLIQYYNGEERAKGNILERFSAQQFPDLHSELNLSSLELGDSALYFCASSVEGAPKNIQYFGAGTRLSVL.

The chain joins TRBV29-1 to TRBJ1-2; D may be TRBD1 (6 bases). Per the germline V gene, CDR1 is SQVTM and CDR2 is ANQGSEA. Trimming removed 7 bases from V and 0 bases from J, with 15 bases in between. The CDR3 has 14 amino acids. CDR3 sequence (DNA): TGCAGCGCCGACGAACAGGGCTCTAACTATGGCTACACCTTC. Encoded protein: CSADEQGSNYGYTF.

This chain uses TRBV18 with TRBJ2-7, with D hard to call. The CDR3 length is 14 residues. Trimming shortened V by 2 bases and J by 1 base, and 9 bases separated the two germline ends. Germline-derived CDR1 and CDR2 are KGHSH and LQKENI. CDR3 sequence (DNA): TGTGCCAGCTCACCAGTCGCCGGGTCCTACGAGCAGTACTTC. Protein product: CASSPVAGSYEQYF.

The V gene is TRBV7-9, the J gene TRBJ1-4; 9 bases agree with TRBD1. Germline V gene data show CDR1 as SEHNR and CDR2 as FQNEAQ (reference sequence). This CDR3 spans 16 amino acids. Losses at the gene ends were 2 bases for V and 2 bases for J; bases not matched to a gene: 3. DNA for the CDR3: TGTGCCAGCAGCTTAAGAGGGACAGGGACTAATGAAAAACTGTTTTTT. Its translation: CASSLRGTGTNEKLFF.

V is TRBV11-2 and J is TRBJ1-2; 11 bases are a match to TRBD1. CDR3 length: 15 residues. V dropped 5 bases and J dropped 6; count of bases not matched to a gene: 8. Germline loops: CDR1 SGHAT, CDR2 FQNNGV. The CDR3 sequence is CASSPGQGALDGYTF. The CDR3 DNA sequence: TGTGCCAGCAGCCCCGGACAGGGGGCGCTGGATGGCTACACCTTC.

This clone was found once. The chain is built from TRBV30 and TRBJ1-1; D gene unclear. Germline V gives CDR1 GTSNPN, CDR2 SVGIG (reference sequence). This CDR3 comprises 12 residues. Between the trimmed V and J ends, which lost 0 bases and 7 bases, there was a span of 9 bases. The CDR3 is CAWSVGRGEAFF. In DNA, the CDR3 is TGTGCCTGGAGTGTAGGGCGCGGTGAAGCTTTCTTT.